The sequence of this T cell receptor beta chain was determined in a study of T cell responses to AZD1222 COVID-19 vaccine. About this clone: Its antigen is not identified.

The CDR3 is made up of 15 amino acids. CDR1 is SGHNT and CDR2 is YENEEA in the germline V gene. V lost 7 bases and J 2 bases, leaving 14 bases between the germline ends. The data were produced by immunoSEQ multiplex PCR, yet TCRdb's version contains in-frame clones alone and is incomplete. The profile shows 100,000 to 150,000 clones, roughly 84% of them singletons. Study results and caveats: Clonal diversity was possibly underestimated; the donors were predominantly white British and more often female. The CD4 TCRs associated with vaccination extended across spike and predominated at 160-218 and 743-854. A reported finding is that nearly half of spike-specific TCRs target unmutated variant regions. Every sample of the repertoires postdated the peak T cell response.

The receptor was derived from an adult who received the AZD1222 COVID-19 vaccine. This chain joins TRBV11-3 and TRBJ1-4; no firm D call. Sample: peripheral blood, taken 28 days after the second AZD1222 dose. DNA for the CDR3: TGTGCCAGCAATCTTAACCGGGTCACTAATGAAAAACTGTTTTTT. It specifies CASNLNRVTNEKLFF. Full variable domain (rest looked up from reference TRBV11-3 and TRBJ1-4): EAGVVQSPRYKIIEKKQPVAFWCNPISGHNTLYWYLQNLGQGPELLIRYENEEAVDDSQLPKDRFSAERLKGVDSTLKIQPAELGDSAVYLCASNLNRVTNEKLFFGSGTQLSVL.